This TCR beta chain derives from a study of PD-L1 blockade in urothelial cancer. Study summary: Around 2014, patients got going on atezolizumab, taking 1,200 mg intravenously every 3 weeks. Once treatment had started, blood was analyzed at 3 weeks (second dose) and again at 6 weeks. Peripheral blood specimens exhibited a median yield of roughly 140,000 T cells.

This sample's time point: peripheral blood 6 weeks after treatment start. Patients were diagnosed with urothelial carcinoma, either locally advanced or metastatic. Some clones are missing from TCRdb's copy, which holds only in-frame ones; the method was immunoSEQ multiplex PCR. The data hold around 49,000 clones, with roughly four fifths observed a single time. J was trimmed by 12 bases and V by 5 bases; bases with no gene match: 14. The CDR3 runs to 14 residues. Per the germline V gene, CDR1 is LNHDA and CDR2 is SQIVND (reference sequence). This clone occurred a few times. The material sequenced was PBMCs, taken around atezolizumab (anti-PD-L1) treatment. The source is a man in his sixties with urothelial cancer. V usage is TRBV19 and J usage is TRBJ1-1; 8 nucleotides align to TRBD1. CDR3 protein: CASSSLGTGLVPFF. The CDR3, as DNA: TGTGCCAGTAGTTCTCTTGGGACAGGTTTAGTCCCTTTCTTT.